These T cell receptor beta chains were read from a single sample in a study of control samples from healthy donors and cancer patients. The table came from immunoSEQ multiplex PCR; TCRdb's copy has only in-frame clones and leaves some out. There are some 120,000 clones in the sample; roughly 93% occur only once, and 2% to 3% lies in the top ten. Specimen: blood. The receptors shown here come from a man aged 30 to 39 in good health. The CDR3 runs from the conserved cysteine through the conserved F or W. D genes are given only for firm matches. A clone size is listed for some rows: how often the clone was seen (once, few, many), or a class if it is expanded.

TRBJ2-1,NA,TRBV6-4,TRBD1,CASSGGGGYNEQFF,TGTGCCAGCAGTGGAGGGGGCGGATACAATGAGCAGTTCTTC
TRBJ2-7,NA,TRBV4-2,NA,CASSQGHEQYF,TGTGCCAGCAGCCAGGGCCACGAGCAGTACTTC
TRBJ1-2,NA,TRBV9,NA,CASSPRTKSPGYTF,TGTGCCAGCAGCCCCCGCACGAAGTCGCCTGGCTACACCTTC
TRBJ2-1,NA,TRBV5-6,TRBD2,CASSFPSGSYNEQFF,TGTGCCAGCAGCTTCCCTAGCGGCTCCTACAATGAGCAGTTCTTC
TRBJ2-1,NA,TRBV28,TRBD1,CASSSDRTGRDEQFF,TGTGCCAGCAGTTCGGACAGGACGGGCCGGGATGAGCAGTTCTTC
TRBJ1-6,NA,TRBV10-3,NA,CATQGGADNSPLHF,TGTGCCACCCAAGGGGGGGCCGATAATTCACCCCTCCACTTT
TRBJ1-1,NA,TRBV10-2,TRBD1,CASRGTEPEAFF,TGCGCCAGCAGAGGGACAGAGCCGGAAGCTTTCTTT
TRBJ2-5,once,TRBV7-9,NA,CASSPKTSETQYF,TGTGCCAGCAGCCCCAAGACGAGCGAGACCCAGTACTTC
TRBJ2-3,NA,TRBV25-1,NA,CASSEFGFYTDTQYF,TGTGCCAGCAGTGAATTTGGGTTTTACACAGATACGCAGTATTTT
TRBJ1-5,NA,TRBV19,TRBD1,CASSIVQGVGQPQHF,TGTGCCAGTAGTATAGTCCAGGGGGTAGGCCAGCCCCAGCATTTT
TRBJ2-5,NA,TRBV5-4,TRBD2,CASSLGTSGGHWGTQYF,TGTGCCAGCAGCCTCGGGACTAGCGGGGGCCATTGGGGGACCCAGTACTTC
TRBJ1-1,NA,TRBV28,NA,CAGVRGTEAFF,TGTGCCGGAGTTCGCGGAACTGAAGCTTTCTTT
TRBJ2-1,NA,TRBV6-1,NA,CASSEGNEQFF,TGTGCCAGCAGTGAAGGGAATGAGCAGTTCTTC
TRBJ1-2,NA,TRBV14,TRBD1,CASSQGTGLRTF,TGTGCCAGCAGCCAAGGGACAGGCCTTCGCACCTTC
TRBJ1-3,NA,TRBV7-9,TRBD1,CASSRVNTGGAYGNTIYF,TGTGCCAGCAGTCGAGTAAACACAGGGGGCGCTTACGGAAACACCATATATTTT
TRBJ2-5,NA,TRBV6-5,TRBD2,CATSLAGALQETQYF,TGTGCCACCAGCCTAGCGGGGGCCCTACAAGAGACCCAGTACTTC
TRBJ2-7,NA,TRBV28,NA,CASSPLSPYEQYF,TGTGCCAGCAGTCCACTATCTCCCTACGAGCAGTACTTC
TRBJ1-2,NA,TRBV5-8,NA,CASSLGTRSLYGYTF,TGTGCCAGCAGCTTGGGGACACGGAGTCTCTATGGCTACACCTTC
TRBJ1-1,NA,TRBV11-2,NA,CASSYTGSWGAFF,TGTGCCAGCAGCTACACAGGGAGTTGGGGTGCTTTCTTT
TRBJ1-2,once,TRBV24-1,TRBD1,CATSDQGTGDGFYGYTF,TGTGCCACCAGTGACCAAGGGACAGGGGACGGCTTCTATGGCTACACCTTC
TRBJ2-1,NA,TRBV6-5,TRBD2,CASSPGGGPYNEQFF,TGTGCCAGCAGTCCGGGGGGGGGCCCCTACAATGAGCAGTTCTTC
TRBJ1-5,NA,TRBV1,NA,CTSSQDESRVGDCNQPQHF,TGCACCAGCAGCCAAGACGAAAGCAGGGTTGGGGATTGCAATCAGCCCCAGCATTTT
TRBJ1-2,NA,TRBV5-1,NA,CASSLDGSANYGYTF,TGCGCCAGCAGCTTGGACGGATCAGCTAACTATGGCTACACCTTC
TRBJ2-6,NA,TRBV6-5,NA,CASRSVHSGANVLTF,TGTGCCAGCAGATCAGTCCACTCTGGGGCCAACGTCCTGACTTTC
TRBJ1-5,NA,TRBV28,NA,CASSSAQGYQPQHF,TGTGCCAGCAGTTCAGCCCAGGGTTATCAGCCCCAGCATTTT
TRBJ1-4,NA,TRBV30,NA,CAWKSTSIEKLFF,TGTGCCTGGAAATCAACTTCTATTGAAAAACTGTTTTTT